This T cell receptor beta chain was recorded in a study of CD8+ T cells in alopecia areata. Treatment denoted: oral pan-JAK inhibitor, 5-10 mg twice daily. Those with alopecia areata gave lesional scalp punch biopsies and peripheral blood. Study results and limitations: Sharing of TCRs across patients appeared less clear than in mice, possibly for HLA-related reasons. Tofacitinib significantly reduced both scalp clonality and expanded CD8+ clones among the top 100.

The count of this clone is one. Its specificity is unknown. This CDR3 is 15 amino acids long. The V gene lost 2 bases and the J gene lost 6 bases, with 16 bases spanning the gap. Per the germline V gene, CDR1 is LNHNV and CDR2 is YYDKDF (reference sequence). Extracted RNA was reverse transcribed into cDNA, the sequencing template. Profiled with immunoSEQ multiplex PCR; TCRdb holds only in-frame clones, not every one. The repertoire holds 270,000 or so clones, with roughly 64% as singletons. This clonotype was obtained from a human donor with alopecia areata. The sequencing used CD4+ T cells sorted from blood, collected at week 24, from a patient treated with tofacitinib. The rearrangement links TRBV15 to TRBJ1-1; tentative D call: TRBD1 (6 bases). The CDR3: CATSRPRAGAAEAFF. In DNA form, the CDR3 reads TGTGCCACCAGCAGACCTAGGGCGGGGGCGGCTGAAGCTTTCTTT.